Each of the 16 T cell receptor beta chains below was sequenced from the same sample in a study of blood T cell repertoires in COVID-19. Some clones are missing from TCRdb's copy, which holds only in-frame ones; the method was immunoSEQ multiplex PCR. The sample carries about 260,000 clones, around 90% recorded once. Sequencing used PBMCs or T cells enriched from blood (not recorded which). These receptor sequences come from a man in his forties or fifties who had been exposed to COVID-19.

This clone was seen just once. The CDR3 here is CASSLWQNTDTQYF. Here the CDR3 DNA reads TGTGCCAGCAGCTTATGGCAGAACACAGATACGCAGTATTTT. The chain uses TRBV7-2 and TRBJ2-3; D is ambiguous. Germline V gene data show CDR1 as SGHTA and CDR2 as FQGNSA. The CDR3 extends over 14 amino acids. The V and J ends lost 2 bases and 2 bases respectively, with 8 bases between them.

The V and J genes are TRBV25-1 and TRBJ2-2, with TRBD2 identical over 10 bases. Trimming removed 4 bases from V and 1 base from J; junction bases left unmatched: 6. The germline CDR1 and CDR2 sequences are MGHDK and SYGVNS. The CDR3 has 17 amino acids. The CDR3, as DNA: TGTGCCAGCAGTGTATGGGTAGCGGGGGGGAACACCGGGGAGCTGTTTTTT. It is translated as CASSVWVAGGNTGELFF.

On this clone: This may stem from a read error, because a much larger clone lies one nucleotide away. Other nucleotide sequences from this sample produce the same CDR3. V and J are TRBV6-1 and TRBJ2-3; 7 bases align to TRBD1. The CDR3 runs to 14 residues. Germline V CDR1 and CDR2: MNHNS, SASEGT. J lost 4 bases, V lost 1 base, and 2 bases had no gene match. The CDR3 reads CASSEGQGADTQYF. The CDR3 DNA is TGTGCCAGCAGTGAAGGACAGGGCGCAGATACGCAGTATTTT.

For the CDR3, the DNA is TGCAGTGCTAGTGGGACAGGGTTTGGTCAGAATGAGCAGTTCTTC. It encodes CSASGTGFGQNEQFF. The chain combines TRBV20-1 with TRBJ2-1; 9 nucleotides agree with TRBD1. The V and J ends lost 3 bases and 7 bases, in that order; junction bases with no gene match: 10. The CDR3 is 15 residues long. Germline V CDR1 and CDR2: DFQATT, SNEGSKA (reference sequence).

The chain employs TRBV28 and TRBJ2-5; 8 bases are shared with TRBD1. V dropped 7 bases and J dropped 5; count of bases not matched to a gene: 9. Germline CDR1 is MDHEN and CDR2 is SYDVKM. CDR3 size: 14 residues. The CDR3, as DNA: TGTGCCAGCACGGTGGACAGGGAAATGGAGACCCAGTACTTC. The encoded protein is CASTVDREMETQYF.

This sequence joins TRBV28 and TRBJ2-6; no reliable D call. V was trimmed by 10 bases and J by 3 bases, leaving 10 bases between them. The V gene's germline CDR1 is MDHEN and CDR2 SYDVKM. The CDR3 has 13 amino acids. The CDR3 DNA reads as TGTGCCACCGGTGAGGTTGGGGCCAACGTCCTGACTTTC. Amino acid sequence: CATGEVGANVLTF. Full variable domain (rest looked up from reference TRBV28 and TRBJ2-6): DVKVTQSSRYLVKRTGEKVFLECVQDMDHENMFWYRQDPGLGLRLIYFSYDVKMKEKGDIPEGYSVSREKKERFSLILESASTNQTSMYLCATGEVGANVLTFGAGSRLTVL.

The V and J genes are TRBV3-1 (or the pseudogene TRBV3-2) and TRBJ2-5, with 9 bases matching TRBD2. J gave up 2 bases and V 0 bases, and 4 bases lay outside the gene matches. Germline loops: CDR1 LGHDT, CDR2 YNNKEL (reference sequence). The CDR3 runs 16 residues. CDR3 coding DNA: TGTGCCAGCAGCCAAGATGGCCTAGCGGGACAAGAGACCCAGTACTTC. It translates to CASSQDGLAGQETQYF.

The chain carries TRBV27 and TRBJ1-1, with TRBD1 matching over 7 bases. Germline CDR1 and CDR2: MNHEY and SMNVEV (reference sequence). V lost 5 bases and J lost 8; bases outside the gene matches: 8. This CDR3 region has 13 residues. The CDR3 DNA follows: TGTGCCAGCAGTAAACCAGGGGGATCAGAAGCTTTCTTT. It translates to CASSKPGGSEAFF.

V and J are TRBV2 and TRBJ2-1; perhaps TRBD1 as D (5 bases). The CDR3 has 13 amino acids. V was clipped by 4 bases and J by 7 bases, with 11 bases between them. Germline CDR1 and CDR2: SNHLY and FYNNEI. The CDR3 here is CASSVQGLNEQFF. The CDR3 DNA follows: TGTGCCAGCAGTGTGCAGGGCTTGAATGAGCAGTTCTTC.

The rearrangement joins TRBV4-1 to TRBJ2-6; 7 bases are shared with TRBD2. The trim removed 0 bases at V and 5 bases at J, leaving 7 bases unmatched. This CDR3 region has 17 residues. Germline V CDR1 and CDR2: MGHRA, YSYEKL. CDR3 loop: CASSQDTSGNWANVLTF. Written as DNA, the CDR3 is TGCGCCAGCAGCCAAGATACCAGCGGGAACTGGGCCAACGTCCTGACTTTC.

The V and J genes are TRBV18 and TRBJ2-1, with 9 positions matching TRBD1. Germline V gene sequence: CDR1 KGHSH, CDR2 LQKENI. The CDR3 extends over 15 amino acids. The V gene end was trimmed by 6 bases and the J gene end by 7 bases; junction bases not matched to a gene: 10. CDR3 DNA sequence: TGTGCCAGCTCCCCTCTCGGGGACAGGGTAAATGAGCAGTTCTTC. As protein: CASSPLGDRVNEQFF.

The chain links TRBV30 to TRBJ2-1, with D maybe TRBD1 (6 bases). V was trimmed by 2 bases and J by 2 bases, leaving 13 bases between them. The CDR3 is made up of 15 amino acids. Germline V gives CDR1 GTSNPN, CDR2 SVGIG (reference sequence). As DNA, the CDR3 is TGTGCCTGGAGTCGAGGGGGACCACCCTACAATGAGCAGTTCTTC. Translated: CAWSRGGPPYNEQFF.

The chain uses TRBV2 and TRBJ1-3; D not resolved. V gave up 6 bases and J gave up 0 bases, with 18 bases separating them. The CDR3 loop spans 17 amino acids. Per the germline V gene, CDR1 is SNHLY and CDR2 is FYNNEI. The CDR3 protein is CASSLLPGTSSGNTIYF. CDR3 DNA sequence: TGTGCCAGCAGCCTACTTCCAGGTACCAGCTCTGGAAACACCATATATTTT.

This clone appeared once. This chain joins TRBV12-5 and TRBJ1-5; D is unresolved. The V end lost 2 bases, the J end lost 8 bases, and 7 bases lay between the germline ends. The V gene's germline CDR1 is LGHNT and CDR2 FRNRAP. This CDR3 spans 12 amino acids. In DNA form, the CDR3 reads TGTGCTAGTGGTTTGTCGCCGGAGCCCCAGCATTTT. This encodes CASGLSPEPQHF. The full variable domain, with the rest looked up from reference TRBV12-5 and TRBJ1-5, is DARVTQTPRHKVTEMGQEVTMRCQPILGHNTVFWYRQTMMQGLELLAYFRNRAPLDDSGMPKDRFSAEMPDATLATLKIQPSEPRDSAVYFCASGLSPEPQHFGDGTRLSIL.

V and J are TRBV5-6 and TRBJ2-5, with TRBD2 as a possible D gene (7 bases). Germline lookup yields CDR1 SGHDT and CDR2 YYEEEE. The CDR3 sequence is 15 residues long. Trimming cost V 1 base and J 4 bases, with 14 bases left between them. The DNA for the CDR3 is TGTGCCAGCAGCTTGTCGGGGGGCAAGGGAGAGACCCAGTACTTC. Translation gives CASSLSGGKGETQYF.

This chain links TRBV21-1 with TRBJ2-5; whether TRBD2, the table's D call, matches the DNA was not checked. TRBV21-1 represents a pseudogene. This CDR3 has 14 residues. The CDR3 DNA reads TGTGCCAGCAGCCACCGGGAAACGGGGGAGACCCAGTACTTC. Protein: CASSHRETGETQYF.